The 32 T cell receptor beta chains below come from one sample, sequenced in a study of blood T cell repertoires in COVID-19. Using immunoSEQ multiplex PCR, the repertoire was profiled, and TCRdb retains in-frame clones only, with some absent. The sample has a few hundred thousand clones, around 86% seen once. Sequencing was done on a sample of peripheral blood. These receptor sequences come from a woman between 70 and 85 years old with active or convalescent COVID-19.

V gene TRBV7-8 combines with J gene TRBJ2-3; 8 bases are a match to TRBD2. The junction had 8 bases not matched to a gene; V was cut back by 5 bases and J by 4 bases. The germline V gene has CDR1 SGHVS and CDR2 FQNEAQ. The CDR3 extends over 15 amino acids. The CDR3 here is CASSPGLGEADTQYF. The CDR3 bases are TGTGCCAGCAGCCCGGGACTAGGGGAGGCAGATACGCAGTATTTT.

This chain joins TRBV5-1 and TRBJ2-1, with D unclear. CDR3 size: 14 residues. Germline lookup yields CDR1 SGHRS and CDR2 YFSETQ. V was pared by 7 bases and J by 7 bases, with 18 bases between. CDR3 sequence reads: CASSLSHLGNEQFF. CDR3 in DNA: TGCGCCAGCTCCTTATCTCACCTCGGGAATGAGCAGTTCTTC. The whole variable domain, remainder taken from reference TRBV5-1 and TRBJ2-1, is KAGVTQTPRYLIKTRGQQVTLSCSPISGHRSVSWYQQTPGQGLQFLFEYFSETQRNKGNFPGRFSGRQFSNSRSEMNVSTLELGDSALYLCASSLSHLGNEQFFGPGTRLTVL.

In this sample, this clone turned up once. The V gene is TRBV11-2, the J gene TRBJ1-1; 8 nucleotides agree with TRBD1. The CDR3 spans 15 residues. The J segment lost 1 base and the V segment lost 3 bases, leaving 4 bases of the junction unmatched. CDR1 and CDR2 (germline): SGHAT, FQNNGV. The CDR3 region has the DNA TGTGCCAGCAGCTTTGGGACAGGCACGAACACTGAAGCTTTCTTT. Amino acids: CASSFGTGTNTEAFF.

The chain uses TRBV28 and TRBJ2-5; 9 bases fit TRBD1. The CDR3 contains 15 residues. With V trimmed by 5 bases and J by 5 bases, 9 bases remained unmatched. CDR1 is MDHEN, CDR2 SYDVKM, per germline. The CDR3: CASSTGTGQSETQYF. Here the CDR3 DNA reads TGTGCCAGCAGTACGGGGACAGGGCAGTCGGAGACCCAGTACTTC.

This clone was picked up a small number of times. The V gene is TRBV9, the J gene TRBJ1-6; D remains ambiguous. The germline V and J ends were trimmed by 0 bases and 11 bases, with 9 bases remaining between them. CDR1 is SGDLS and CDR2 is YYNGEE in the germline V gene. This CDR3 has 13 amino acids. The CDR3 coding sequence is TGTGCCAGCAGCGTAGGTGAGCTGCCACCCCTCCACTTT. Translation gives CASSVGELPPLHF. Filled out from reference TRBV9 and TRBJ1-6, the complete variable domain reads DSGVTQTPKHLITATGQRVTLRCSPRSGDLSVYWYQQSLDQGLQFLIQYYNGEERAKGNILERFSAQQFPDLHSELNLSSLELGDSALYFCASSVGELPPLHFGNGTRLTVT.

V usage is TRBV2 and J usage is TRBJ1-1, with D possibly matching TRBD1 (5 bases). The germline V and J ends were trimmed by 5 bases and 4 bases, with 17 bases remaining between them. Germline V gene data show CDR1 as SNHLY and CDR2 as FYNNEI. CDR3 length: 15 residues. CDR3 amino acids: CASSYSRDGGTEAFF. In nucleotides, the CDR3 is TGTGCCAGCAGTTACTCCCGGGACGGGGGCACTGAAGCTTTCTTT.

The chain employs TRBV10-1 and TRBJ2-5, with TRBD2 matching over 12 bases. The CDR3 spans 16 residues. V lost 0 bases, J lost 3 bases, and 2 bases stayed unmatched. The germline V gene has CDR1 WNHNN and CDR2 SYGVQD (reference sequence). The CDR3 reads CASSESWTSGEETQYF. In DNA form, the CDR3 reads TGCGCCAGCAGTGAGTCCTGGACTAGCGGGGAAGAGACCCAGTACTTC.

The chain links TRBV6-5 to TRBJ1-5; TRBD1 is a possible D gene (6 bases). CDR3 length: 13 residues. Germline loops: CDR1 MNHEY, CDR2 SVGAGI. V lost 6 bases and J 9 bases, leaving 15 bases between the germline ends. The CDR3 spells CASSQTRGGPQHF. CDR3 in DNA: TGTGCCAGCAGCCAAACACGAGGGGGGCCCCAGCATTTT.

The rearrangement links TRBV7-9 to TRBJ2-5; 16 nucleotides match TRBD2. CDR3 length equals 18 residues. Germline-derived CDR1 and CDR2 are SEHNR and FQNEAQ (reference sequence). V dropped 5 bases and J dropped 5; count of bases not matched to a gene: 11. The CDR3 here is CASSKGTSGGAVKETQYF. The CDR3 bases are TGTGCCAGCAGCAAGGGGACTAGCGGGGGGGCTGTAAAGGAGACCCAGTACTTC.

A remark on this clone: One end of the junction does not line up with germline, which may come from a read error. CDR3 amino acids: CASSQDLQGTTSF. CDR3 coding DNA: TGCGCCAGCAGCCAAGACTTACAGGGAACCACTTCCTTC. V is TRBV4-1 and J is TRBJ1-2, with a possible D match to TRBD1 (6 bases). CDR1 and CDR2 from the germline V gene are MGHRA and YSYEKL. CDR3 length: 13 amino acids.

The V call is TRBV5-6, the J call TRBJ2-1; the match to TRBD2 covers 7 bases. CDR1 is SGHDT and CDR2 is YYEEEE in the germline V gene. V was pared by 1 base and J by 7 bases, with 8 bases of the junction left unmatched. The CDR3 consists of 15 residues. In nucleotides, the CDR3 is TGTGCCAGCAGCTTGTCGCGGGGGAAGTATAATGAGCAGTTCTTC. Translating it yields CASSLSRGKYNEQFF.

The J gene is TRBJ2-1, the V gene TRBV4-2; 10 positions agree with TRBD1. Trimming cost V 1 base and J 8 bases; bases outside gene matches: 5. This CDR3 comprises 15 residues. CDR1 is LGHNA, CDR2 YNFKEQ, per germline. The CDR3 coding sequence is TGTGCCAGCAGCCAAGGGGACAGGGGAAAACATGAGCAGTTCTTC. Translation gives CASSQGDRGKHEQFF.

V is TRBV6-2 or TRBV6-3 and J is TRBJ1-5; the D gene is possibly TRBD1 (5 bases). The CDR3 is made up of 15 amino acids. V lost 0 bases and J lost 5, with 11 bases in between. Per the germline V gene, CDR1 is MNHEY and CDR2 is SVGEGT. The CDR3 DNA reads TGTGCCAGCAGTTACTCAGCCTCCAGGGATCAGCCCCAGCATTTT. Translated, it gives CASSYSASRDQPQHF.

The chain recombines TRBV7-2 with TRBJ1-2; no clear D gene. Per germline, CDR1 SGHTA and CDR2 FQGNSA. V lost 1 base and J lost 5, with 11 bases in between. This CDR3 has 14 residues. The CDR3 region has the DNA TGTGCCAGCAGCTTAGTGGGGAGTTTATATGGCTACACCTTC. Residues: CASSLVGSLYGYTF.

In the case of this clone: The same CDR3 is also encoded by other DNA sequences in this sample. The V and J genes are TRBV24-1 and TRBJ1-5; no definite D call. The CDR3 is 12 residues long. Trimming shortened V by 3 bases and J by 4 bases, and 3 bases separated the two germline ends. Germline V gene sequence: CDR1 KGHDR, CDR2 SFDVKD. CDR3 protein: CATSDQNQPQHF. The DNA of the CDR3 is TGTGCCACCAGTGATCAAAATCAGCCCCAGCATTTT.

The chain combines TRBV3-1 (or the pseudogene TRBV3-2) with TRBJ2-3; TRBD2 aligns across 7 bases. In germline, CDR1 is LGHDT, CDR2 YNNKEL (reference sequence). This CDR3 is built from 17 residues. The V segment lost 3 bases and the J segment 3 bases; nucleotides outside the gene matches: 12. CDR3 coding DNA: TGTGCCAGCAGCCAGGGGGTCGGGGGGATGCGGACAGATACGCAGTATTTT. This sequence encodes CASSQGVGGMRTDTQYF.

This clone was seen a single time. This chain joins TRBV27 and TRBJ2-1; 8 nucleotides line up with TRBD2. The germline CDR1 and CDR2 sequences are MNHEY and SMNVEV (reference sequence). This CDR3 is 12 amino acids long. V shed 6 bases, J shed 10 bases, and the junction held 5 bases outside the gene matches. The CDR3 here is CASRAGGKEQFF. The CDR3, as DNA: TGTGCCAGCAGGGCGGGGGGTAAGGAGCAGTTCTTC.

The CDR3 coding sequence is TGTGCCAGTAGTATCGGTGAGCAGTTCTTC. This gives the protein CASSIGEQFF. The chain couples TRBV19 to TRBJ2-1, with unresolved D. Germline lookup yields CDR1 LNHDA and CDR2 SQIVND (reference sequence). This CDR3 is built from 10 residues. Trimming cost V 3 bases and J 9 bases, with 3 bases left between them.

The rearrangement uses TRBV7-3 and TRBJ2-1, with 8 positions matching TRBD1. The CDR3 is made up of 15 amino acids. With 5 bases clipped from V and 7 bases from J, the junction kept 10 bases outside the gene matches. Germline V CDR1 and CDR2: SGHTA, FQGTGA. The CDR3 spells CASSQQGASTNEQFF. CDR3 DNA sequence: TGTGCCAGCAGCCAGCAGGGGGCCTCAACGAATGAGCAGTTCTTC.

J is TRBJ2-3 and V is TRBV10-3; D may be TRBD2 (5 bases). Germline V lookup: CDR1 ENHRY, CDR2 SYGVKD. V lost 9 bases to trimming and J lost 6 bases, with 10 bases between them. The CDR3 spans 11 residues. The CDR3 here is CAIKGADTQYF. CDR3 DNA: TGTGCCATAAAGGGAGCGGATACGCAGTATTTT.

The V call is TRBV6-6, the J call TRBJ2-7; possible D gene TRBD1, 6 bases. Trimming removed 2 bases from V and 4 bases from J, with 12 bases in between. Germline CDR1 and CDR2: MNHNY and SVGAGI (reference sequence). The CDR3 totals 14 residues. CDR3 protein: CASSYGGQLYEQYF. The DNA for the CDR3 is TGTGCCAGCAGTTACGGGGGACAACTTTACGAGCAGTACTTC.

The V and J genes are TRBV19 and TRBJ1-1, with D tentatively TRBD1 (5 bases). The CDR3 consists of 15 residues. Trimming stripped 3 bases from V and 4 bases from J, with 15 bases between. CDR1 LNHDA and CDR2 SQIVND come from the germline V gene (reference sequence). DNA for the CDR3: TGTGCCAGTAGTATTTATGGGAAAGGGGTCACTGAAGCTTTCTTT. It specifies CASSIYGKGVTEAFF.

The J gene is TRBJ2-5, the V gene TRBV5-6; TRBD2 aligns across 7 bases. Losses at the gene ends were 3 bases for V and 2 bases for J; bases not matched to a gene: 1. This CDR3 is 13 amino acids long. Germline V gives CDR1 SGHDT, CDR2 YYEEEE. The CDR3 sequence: CASSSGLQETQYF. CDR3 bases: TGTGCCAGCAGCTCGGGACTACAAGAGACCCAGTACTTC.

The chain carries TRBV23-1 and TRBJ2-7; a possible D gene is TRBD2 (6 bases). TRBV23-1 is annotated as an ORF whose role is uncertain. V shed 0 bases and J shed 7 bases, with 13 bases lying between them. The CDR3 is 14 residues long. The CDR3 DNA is TGCGCCAGCAGTCAATCGGCCAGGGAGGAAGAGCAGTACTTC. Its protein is CASSQSAREEEQYF.

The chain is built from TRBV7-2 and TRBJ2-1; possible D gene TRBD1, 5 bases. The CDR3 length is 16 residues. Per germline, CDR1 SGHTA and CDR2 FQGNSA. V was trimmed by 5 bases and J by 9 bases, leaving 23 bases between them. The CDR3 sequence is CASSILLGPEFGEQFF. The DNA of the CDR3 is TGTGCCAGCAGCATCCTACTGGGGCCCGAGTTCGGTGAGCAGTTCTTC.

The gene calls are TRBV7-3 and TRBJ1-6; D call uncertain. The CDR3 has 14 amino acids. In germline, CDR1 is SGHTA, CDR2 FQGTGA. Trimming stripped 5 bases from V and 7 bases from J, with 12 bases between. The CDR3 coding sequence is TGTGCCAGCAGCGAAACGGCCGGGAATTCACCCCTCCACTTT. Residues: CASSETAGNSPLHF.

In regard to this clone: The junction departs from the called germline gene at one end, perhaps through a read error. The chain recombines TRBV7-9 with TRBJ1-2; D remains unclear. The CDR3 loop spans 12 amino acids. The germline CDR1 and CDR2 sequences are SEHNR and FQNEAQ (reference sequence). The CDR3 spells CASSLGGVTPSF. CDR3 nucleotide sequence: TGTGCCAGCAGCTTGGGAGGCGTGACCCCTTCTTTC.

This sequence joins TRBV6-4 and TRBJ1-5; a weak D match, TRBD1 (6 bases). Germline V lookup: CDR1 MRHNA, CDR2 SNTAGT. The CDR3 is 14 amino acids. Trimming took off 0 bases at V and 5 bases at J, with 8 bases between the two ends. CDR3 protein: CASSDSWTDQPQHF. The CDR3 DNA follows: TGTGCCAGCAGTGACTCCTGGACAGATCAGCCCCAGCATTTT.

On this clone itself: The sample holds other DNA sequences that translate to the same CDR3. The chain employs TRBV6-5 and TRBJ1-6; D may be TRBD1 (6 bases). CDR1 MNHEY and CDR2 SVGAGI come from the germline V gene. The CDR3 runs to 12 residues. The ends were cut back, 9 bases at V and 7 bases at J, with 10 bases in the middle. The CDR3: CASTRGNSPLHF. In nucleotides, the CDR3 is TGTGCCAGTACCAGGGGCAATTCACCCCTCCACTTT.

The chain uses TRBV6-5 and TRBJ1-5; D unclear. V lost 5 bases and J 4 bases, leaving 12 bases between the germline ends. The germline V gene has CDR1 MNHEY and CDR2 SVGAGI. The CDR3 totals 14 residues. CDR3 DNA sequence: TGTGCCAGCAGTCGCAGGCAGGAAAATCAGCCCCAGCATTTT. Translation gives CASSRRQENQPQHF.

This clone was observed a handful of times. This CDR3 is CASSLAGGQYF. CDR3 sequence (DNA): TGTGCCAGCAGCTTAGCCGGCGGGCAGTACTTC. The chain carries TRBV7-9 and TRBJ2-7; no reliable D call. The CDR3 extends over 11 amino acids. The ends were cut back, 0 bases at V and 9 bases at J, with 6 bases in the middle. The germline gives CDR1 SEHNR, CDR2 FQNEAQ (reference sequence).

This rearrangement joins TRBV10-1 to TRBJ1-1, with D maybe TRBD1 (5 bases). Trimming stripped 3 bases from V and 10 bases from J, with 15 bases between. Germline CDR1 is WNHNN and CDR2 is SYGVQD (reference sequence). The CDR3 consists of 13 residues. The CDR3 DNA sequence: TGCGCCAGCAGTGATTCAGGACATGGGATAGCTTTCTTT. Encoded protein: CASSDSGHGIAFF.